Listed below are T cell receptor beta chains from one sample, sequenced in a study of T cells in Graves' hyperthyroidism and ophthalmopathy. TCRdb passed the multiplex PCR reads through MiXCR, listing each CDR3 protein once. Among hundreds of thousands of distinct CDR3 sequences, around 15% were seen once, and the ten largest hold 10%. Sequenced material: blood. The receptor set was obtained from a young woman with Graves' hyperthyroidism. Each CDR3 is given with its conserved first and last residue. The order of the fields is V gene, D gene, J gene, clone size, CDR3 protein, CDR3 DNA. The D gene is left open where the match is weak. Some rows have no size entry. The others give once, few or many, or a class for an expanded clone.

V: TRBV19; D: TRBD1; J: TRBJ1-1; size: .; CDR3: CASSIEGAGEAFF; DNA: TGTGCCAGTAGTATTGAGGGGGCCGGTGAAGCTTTCTTT
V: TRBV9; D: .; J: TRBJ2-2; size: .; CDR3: CASSSGDGELFF; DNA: TGTGCCAGTTCCTCGGGGGACGGGGAGCTGTTTTTT
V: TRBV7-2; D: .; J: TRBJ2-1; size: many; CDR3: CASSFRESYNEQFF; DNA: TGTGCCAGCAGCTTCCGTGAATCGTACAATGAGCAGTTCTTC
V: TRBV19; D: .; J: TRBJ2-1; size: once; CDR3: CASSIGGSPYNEQFF; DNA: TGTGCCAGTAGTATAGGTGGCAGCCCCTACAATGAGCAGTTCTTC
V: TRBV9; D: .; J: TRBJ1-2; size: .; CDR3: CASKPELKYGYTF; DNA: TGTGCCAGCAAGCCGGAACTTAAATATGGCTACACCTTC
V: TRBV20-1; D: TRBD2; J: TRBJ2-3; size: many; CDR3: CSAERRLAGEVDTQYF; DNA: TGCAGTGCTGAGAGACGACTAGCGGGGGAGGTGGATACGCAGTATTTT
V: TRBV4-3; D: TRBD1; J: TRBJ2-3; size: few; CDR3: CASSPTGTSTDTQYF; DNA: TGCGCCAGCAGCCCGACAGGGACGAGCACAGATACGCAGTATTTT
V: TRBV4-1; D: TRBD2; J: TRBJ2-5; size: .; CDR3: CASSHGLAGKKETQYF; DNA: TGCGCCAGCAGCCACGGACTAGCGGGGAAGAAAGAGACCCAGTACTTC
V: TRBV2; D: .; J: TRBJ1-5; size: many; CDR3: CASSGKLWSNQPQHF; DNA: TGTGCCAGCAGTGGGAAACTTTGGAGCAATCAGCCCCAGCATTTT
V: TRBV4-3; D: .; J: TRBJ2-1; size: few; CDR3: CASSQGTANEQFF; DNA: TGCGCCAGCAGCCAAGGGACGGCTAATGAGCAGTTCTTC
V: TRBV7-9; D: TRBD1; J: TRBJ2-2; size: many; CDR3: CASSPTGGDTGELFF; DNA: TGTGCCAGCAGCCCGACAGGGGGAGACACCGGGGAGCTGTTTTTT
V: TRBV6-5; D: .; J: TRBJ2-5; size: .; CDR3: CASSYNPSAQETQYF; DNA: TGTGCCAGCAGTTACAATCCTAGCGCACAAGAGACCCAGTACTTC
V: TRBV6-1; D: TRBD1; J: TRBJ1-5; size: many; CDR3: CASSSAQGSNQPQHF; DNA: TGTGCCAGCAGTTCTGCACAGGGGAGCAATCAGCCCCAGCATTTT
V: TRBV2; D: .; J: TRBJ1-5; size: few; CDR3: CASSVSGPRSNQPQHF; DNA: TGTGCCAGCAGTGTATCGGGCCCCCGGAGCAATCAGCCCCAGCATTTT
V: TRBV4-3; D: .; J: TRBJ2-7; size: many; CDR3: CASSQDLGYEQYF; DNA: TGTGCCAGCAGCCAAGATCTGGGCTACGAGCAGTACTTC
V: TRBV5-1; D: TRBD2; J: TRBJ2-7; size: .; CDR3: CASSFERGTYEQYF; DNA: TGCGCCAGCAGCTTCGAGCGGGGAACCTACGAGCAGTACTTC
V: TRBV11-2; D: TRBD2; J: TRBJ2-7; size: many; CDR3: CASSWAGTSGTITYEQYF; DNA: TGTGCCAGCAGCTGGGCCGGGACTAGCGGGACCATAACCTACGAGCAGTACTTC
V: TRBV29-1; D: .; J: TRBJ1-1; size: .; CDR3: CSVVGPGGTEAFF; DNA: TGCAGCGTTGTAGGACCGGGGGGCACTGAAGCTTTCTTT
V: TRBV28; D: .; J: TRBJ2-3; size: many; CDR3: CASSLENRETDTQYF; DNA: TGTGCCAGCAGTTTAGAGAACAGGGAAACAGATACGCAGTATTTT
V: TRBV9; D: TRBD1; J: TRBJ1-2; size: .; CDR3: CASSVDDRGYGYTF; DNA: TGTGCCAGCAGCGTAGACGACAGGGGCTATGGCTACACCTTC
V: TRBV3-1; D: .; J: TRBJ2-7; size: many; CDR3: CASASHSYEQYF; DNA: TGTGCCAGCGCATCACACTCCTACGAGCAGTACTTC
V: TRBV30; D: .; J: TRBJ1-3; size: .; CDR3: CAWSRWSGNTIYF; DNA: TGTGCCTGGAGTCGCTGGTCGGGAAACACCATATATTTT
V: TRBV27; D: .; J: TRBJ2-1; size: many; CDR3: CASSDRGIKRNEQFF; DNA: TGTGCCAGCAGCGATCGGGGAATTAAACGCAATGAGCAGTTCTTC
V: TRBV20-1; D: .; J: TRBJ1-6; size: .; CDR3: CSAATRTAPNSPLHF; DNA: TGCAGTGCTGCGACCCGGACAGCCCCGAATTCACCCCTCCACTTT
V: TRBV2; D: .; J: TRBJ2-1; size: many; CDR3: CASSFTTGPQFF; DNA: TGTGCCAGCAGTTTTACGACAGGCCCGCAGTTCTTC
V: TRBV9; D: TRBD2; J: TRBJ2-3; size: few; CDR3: CASSGLAPNVDTQYF; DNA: TGTGCCAGCAGCGGACTAGCCCCGAATGTGGATACGCAGTATTTT
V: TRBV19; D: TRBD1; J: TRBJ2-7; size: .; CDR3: CASSTTGVEQYF; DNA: TGTGCCAGTAGTACCACAGGGGTGGAGCAGTACTTC
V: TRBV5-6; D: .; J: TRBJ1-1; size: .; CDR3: CASSLADWINAEAFF; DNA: TGTGCCAGCAGCCTCGCCGATTGGATAAACGCTGAAGCTTTCTTT
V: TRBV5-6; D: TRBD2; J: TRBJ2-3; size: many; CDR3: CASSSPGLAGVTDTQYF; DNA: TGTGCCAGCAGCTCGCCGGGACTAGCGGGAGTCACAGATACGCAGTATTTT
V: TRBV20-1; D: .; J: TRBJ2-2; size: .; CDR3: CSARQTWTGELFF; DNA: TGCAGTGCTAGACAGACTTGGACCGGGGAGCTGTTTTTT
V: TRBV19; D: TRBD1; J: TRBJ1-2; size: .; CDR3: CASSIDRQGGYGYTF; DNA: TGTGCCAGTAGTATAGACCGACAGGGCGGCTATGGCTACACCTTC
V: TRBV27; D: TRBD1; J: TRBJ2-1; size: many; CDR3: CASSPARTGTFHEQFF; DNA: TGTGCCAGCAGTCCAGCCCGGACAGGGACTTTCCATGAGCAGTTCTTC
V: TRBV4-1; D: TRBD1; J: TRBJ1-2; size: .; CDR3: CASSQGDSRIYGYTF; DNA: TGCGCCAGCAGCCAAGGGGACAGTAGGATCTATGGCTACACCTTC
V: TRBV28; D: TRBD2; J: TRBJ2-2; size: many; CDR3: CASSLPSGRAGELFF; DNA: TGTGCCAGCAGTTTGCCTAGCGGGAGAGCCGGGGAGCTGTTTTTT
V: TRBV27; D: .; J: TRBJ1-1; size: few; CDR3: CASSLQTGMNTEAFF; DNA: TGTGCCAGCAGTTTACAAACAGGGATGAACACTGAAGCTTTCTTT
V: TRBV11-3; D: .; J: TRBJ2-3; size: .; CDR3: CASSLNVMDTQYF; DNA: TGTGCCAGCAGCTTAAATGTTATGGATACGCAGTATTTT
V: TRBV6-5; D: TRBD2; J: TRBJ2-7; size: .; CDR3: CASSYSTGGKGDEQYF; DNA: TGTGCCAGCAGTTACTCTACGGGAGGCAAAGGGGACGAGCAGTACTTC
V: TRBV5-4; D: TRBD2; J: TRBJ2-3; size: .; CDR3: CASSLASPSGRTNTQYF; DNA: TGTGCCAGCAGCTTGGCCAGTCCTAGCGGGAGGACAAATACGCAGTATTTT
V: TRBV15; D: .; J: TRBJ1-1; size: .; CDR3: CATTMDRGWDTEAFF; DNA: TGTGCCACCACAATGGATCGGGGATGGGACACTGAAGCTTTCTTT
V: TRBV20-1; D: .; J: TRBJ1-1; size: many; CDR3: CSARDLRDGTEAFF; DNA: TGCAGTGCTAGAGATTTAAGGGACGGCACTGAAGCTTTCTTT
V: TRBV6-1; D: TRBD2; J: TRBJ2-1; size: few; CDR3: CASSRMGQNRASGRDQQFF; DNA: TGTGCCAGCAGCCGAATGGGGCAAAATAGAGCCAGCGGGAGGGACCAGCAGTTCTTC